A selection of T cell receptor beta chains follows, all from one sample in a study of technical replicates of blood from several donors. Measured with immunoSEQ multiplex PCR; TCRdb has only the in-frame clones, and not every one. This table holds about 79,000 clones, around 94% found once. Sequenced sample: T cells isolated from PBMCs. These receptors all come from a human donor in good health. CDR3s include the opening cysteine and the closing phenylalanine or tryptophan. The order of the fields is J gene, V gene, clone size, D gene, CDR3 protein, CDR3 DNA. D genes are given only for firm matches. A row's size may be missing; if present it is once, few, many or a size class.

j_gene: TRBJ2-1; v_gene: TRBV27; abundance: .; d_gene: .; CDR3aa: CASSLTSSYNEQFF; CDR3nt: TGTGCCAGCAGTTTAACCAGCTCCTACAATGAGCAGTTCTTC
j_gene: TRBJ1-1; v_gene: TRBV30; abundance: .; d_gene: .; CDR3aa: CAWRSGNTEAFF; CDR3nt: TGTGCCTGGAGATCGGGGAACACTGAAGCTTTCTTT
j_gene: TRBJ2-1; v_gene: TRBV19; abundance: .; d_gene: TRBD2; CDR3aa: CASSGLLAGGPYNEQFF; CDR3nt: TGTGCCAGTAGTGGACTGCTAGCGGGAGGGCCCTACAATGAGCAGTTCTTC
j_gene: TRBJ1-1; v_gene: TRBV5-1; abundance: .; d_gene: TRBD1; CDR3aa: CASSIRGQGLNTEAFF; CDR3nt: TGCGCCAGCAGCATTAGAGGACAGGGGCTGAACACTGAAGCTTTCTTT
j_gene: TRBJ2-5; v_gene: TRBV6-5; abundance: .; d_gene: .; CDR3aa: CASSYGGNQETQYF; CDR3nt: TGTGCCAGCAGTTACGGGGGGAACCAAGAGACCCAGTACTTC
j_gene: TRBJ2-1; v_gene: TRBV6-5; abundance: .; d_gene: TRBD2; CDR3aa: CASSPGLAGINEQFF; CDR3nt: TGTGCCAGCAGCCCGGGACTAGCGGGAATCAATGAGCAGTTCTTC
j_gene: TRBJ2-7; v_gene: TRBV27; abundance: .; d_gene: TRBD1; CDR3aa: CASSPGQGALYEQYF; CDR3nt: TGTGCCAGCAGTCCCGGACAGGGGGCTCTCTACGAGCAGTACTTC
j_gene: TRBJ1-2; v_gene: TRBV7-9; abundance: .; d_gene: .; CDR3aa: CASSLGTVGYTF; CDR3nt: TGTGCCAGCAGCTTAGGCACTGTAGGCTACACCTTC
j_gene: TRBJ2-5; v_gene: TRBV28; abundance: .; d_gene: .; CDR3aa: CASSSPVGEETQYF; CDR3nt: TGTGCCAGCAGTTCTCCCGTGGGCGAGGAGACCCAGTACTTC
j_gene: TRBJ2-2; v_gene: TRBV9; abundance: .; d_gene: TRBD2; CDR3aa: CASSDNFFASGKTGELFF; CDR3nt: TGTGCCAGCAGCGACAACTTTTTCGCTAGCGGGAAGACCGGGGAGCTGTTTTTT
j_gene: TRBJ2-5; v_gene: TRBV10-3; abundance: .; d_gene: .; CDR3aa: CAISEFQQETQYF; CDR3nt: TGTGCCATCAGTGAGTTCCAGCAAGAGACCCAGTACTTC
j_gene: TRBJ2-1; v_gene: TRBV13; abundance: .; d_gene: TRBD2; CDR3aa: CASSLGLAGNNEQFF; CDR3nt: TGTGCCAGCAGCTTAGGACTAGCGGGGAACAATGAGCAGTTCTTC
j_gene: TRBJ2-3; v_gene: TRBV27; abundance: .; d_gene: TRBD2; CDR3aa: CASSSKRTSGPSTDTQYF; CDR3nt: TGTGCCAGCAGTTCCAAAAGGACTAGCGGGCCTAGCACAGATACGCAGTATTTT
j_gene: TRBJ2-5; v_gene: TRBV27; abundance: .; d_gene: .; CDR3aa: CASSRTLSLGRVETQYF; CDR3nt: TGTGCCAGCAGTCGCACCCTGTCATTAGGTCGGGTAGAGACCCAGTACTTC
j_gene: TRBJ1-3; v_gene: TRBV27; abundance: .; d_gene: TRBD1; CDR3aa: CASSPTGAFGNTIYF; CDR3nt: TGTGCCAGCAGCCCTACAGGGGCCTTTGGAAACACCATATATTTT
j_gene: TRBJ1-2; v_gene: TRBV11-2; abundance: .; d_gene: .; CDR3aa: CASSLDGPGSYTF; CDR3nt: TGTGCCAGCAGCTTGGACGGTCCCGGGAGCTACACCTTC
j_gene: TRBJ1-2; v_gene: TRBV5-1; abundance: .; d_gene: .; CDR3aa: CASTPSGAANYGYTF; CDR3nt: TGCGCCAGCACCCCAAGCGGGGCTGCTAACTATGGCTACACCTTC
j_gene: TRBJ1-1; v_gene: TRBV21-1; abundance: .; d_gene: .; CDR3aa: CASSSEEGTEAFF; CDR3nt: TGTGCCAGCAGCTCCGAAGAGGGCACTGAAGCTTTCTTT
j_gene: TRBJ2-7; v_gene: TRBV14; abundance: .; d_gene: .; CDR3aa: CASSPYRLREQYF; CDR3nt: TGTGCCAGCAGCCCATACCGACTACGAGAGCAGTACTTC
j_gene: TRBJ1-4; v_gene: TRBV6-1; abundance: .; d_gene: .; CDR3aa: CASRDRREGGEKLFF; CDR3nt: TGTGCCAGCAGGGACCGACGGGAAGGGGGAGAAAAACTGTTTTTT
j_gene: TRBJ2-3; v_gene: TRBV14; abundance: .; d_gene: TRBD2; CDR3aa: CASSQKGLAGADTQYF; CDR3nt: TGTGCCAGCAGCCAAAAGGGACTAGCGGGGGCGGATACGCAGTATTTT
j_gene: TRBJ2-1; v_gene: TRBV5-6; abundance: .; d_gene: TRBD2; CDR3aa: CASSFSGINNEQFF; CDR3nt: TGTGCCAGCAGCTTCAGCGGGATAAACAATGAGCAGTTCTTC
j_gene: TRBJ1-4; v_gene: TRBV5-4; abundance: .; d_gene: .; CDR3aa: CASSSGGTGEKLFF; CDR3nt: TGTGCCAGCAGCTCCGGAGGGACCGGGGAAAAACTGTTTTTT
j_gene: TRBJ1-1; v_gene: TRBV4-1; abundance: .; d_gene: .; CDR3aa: CASSQGLTGGGEAFF; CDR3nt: TGCGCCAGCAGCCAAGGGCTGACCGGGGGGGGTGAAGCTTTCTTT
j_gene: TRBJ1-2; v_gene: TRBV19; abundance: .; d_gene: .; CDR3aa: CASSIMHATNYGYTF; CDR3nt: TGTGCCAGTAGTATCATGCACGCTACTAACTATGGCTACACCTTC
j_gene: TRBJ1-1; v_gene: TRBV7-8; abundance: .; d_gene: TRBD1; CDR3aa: CASSLSVWTGGNTEAFF; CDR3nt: TGTGCCAGCAGCTTATCGGTGTGGACAGGGGGAAACACTGAAGCTTTCTTT
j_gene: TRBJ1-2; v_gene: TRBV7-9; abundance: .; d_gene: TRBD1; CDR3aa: CASSLQKTGESYTF; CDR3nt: TGTGCCAGCAGCTTACAGAAGACAGGGGAAAGCTACACCTTC
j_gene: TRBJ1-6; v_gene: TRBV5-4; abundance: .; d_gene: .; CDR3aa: CASSSTGAGSSPLHF; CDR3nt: TGTGCCAGCAGCTCGACAGGAGCTGGGAGTTCACCCCTCCACTTT
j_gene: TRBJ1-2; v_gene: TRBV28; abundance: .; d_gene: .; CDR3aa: CASRGDLQGYTF; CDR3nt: TGTGCCAGCAGGGGGGACTTACAAGGCTACACCTTC
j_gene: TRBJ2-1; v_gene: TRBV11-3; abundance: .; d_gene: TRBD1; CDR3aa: CASSWDRGRYNEQFF; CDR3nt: TGTGCCAGCAGCTGGGACAGGGGGCGTTACAATGAGCAGTTCTTC
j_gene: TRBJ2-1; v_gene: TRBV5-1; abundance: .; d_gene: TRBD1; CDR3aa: CASSLVLGTGEQFF; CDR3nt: TGCGCCAGCAGCTTGGTGCTCGGGACAGGTGAGCAGTTCTTC
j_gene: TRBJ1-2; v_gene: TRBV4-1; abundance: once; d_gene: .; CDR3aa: CASSQAGLANYGYTF; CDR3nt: TGCGCCAGCAGCCAAGCAGGGTTGGCGAACTATGGCTACACCTTC
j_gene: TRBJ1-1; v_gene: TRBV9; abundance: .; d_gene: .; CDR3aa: CASSVGGYTEAFF; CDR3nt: TGTGCCAGCAGCGTCGGCGGGTACACTGAAGCTTTCTTT
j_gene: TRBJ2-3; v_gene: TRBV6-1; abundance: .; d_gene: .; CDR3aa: CASSEWGRGWGTDTQYF; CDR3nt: TGTGCCAGCAGTGAATGGGGCAGGGGCTGGGGCACAGATACGCAGTATTTT
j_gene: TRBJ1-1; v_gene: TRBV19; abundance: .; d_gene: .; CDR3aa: CASSRGSSTEAFF; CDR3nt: TGTGCCAGTAGTCGGGGGTCTTCCACTGAAGCTTTCTTT
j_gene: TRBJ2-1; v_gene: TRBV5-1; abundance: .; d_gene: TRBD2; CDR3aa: CASSPGTSGSNEQFF; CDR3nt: TGCGCCAGCAGCCCCGGGACTAGCGGAAGCAATGAGCAGTTCTTC
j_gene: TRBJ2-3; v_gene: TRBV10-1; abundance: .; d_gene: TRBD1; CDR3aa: CASMDRGSDTQYF; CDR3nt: TGCGCCAGCATGGACAGGGGTTCAGATACGCAGTATTTT
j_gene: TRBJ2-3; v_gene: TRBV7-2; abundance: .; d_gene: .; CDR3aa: CASSLWVRASSDTQYF; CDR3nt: TGTGCCAGCAGCTTATGGGTACGGGCTAGCTCAGATACGCAGTATTTT
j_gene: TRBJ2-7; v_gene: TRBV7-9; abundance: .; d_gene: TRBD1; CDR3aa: CASSLDPDRSSRITYEQYF; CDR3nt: TGTGCCAGCAGCTTAGATCCGGACAGGTCGTCCCGTATTACCTACGAGCAGTACTTC
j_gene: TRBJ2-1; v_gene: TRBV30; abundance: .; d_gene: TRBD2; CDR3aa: CAWSSGGAAYNEQFF; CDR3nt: TGTGCCTGGAGTAGCGGGGGGGCTGCCTACAATGAGCAGTTCTTC